The rows below give T cell receptor beta chains drawn from one sample of a study of cytomegalovirus exposure and HLA in healthy donors. Repertoires were generated with immunoSEQ multiplex PCR, while TCRdb's copy carries only in-frame clones and drops some. The top ten hold 1.7% of the sample, which has 100,000 to 150,000 clones, roughly 95% seen once. Material: PBMCs. Receptor source: a man in his late teens or twenties in good health and CMV-seronegative. CDR3s include the opening cysteine and the closing phenylalanine or tryptophan. The D gene is left open where the match is weak. Only some rows state a clone size, as once, few, many or a class for expanded clones.

. TRBJ2-3 TRBV5-4 . CASSFRGGRTDTQYF TGTGCCAGCAGCTTTAGGGGAGGTCGCACAGATACGCAGTATTTT
. TRBJ2-7 TRBV30 TRBD1 CAWSVLGDRRVEQYF TGTGCCTGGAGTGTACTGGGGGACAGAAGGGTCGAGCAGTACTTC
. TRBJ2-7 TRBV7-3 TRBD1 CASSQGTGNEQYF TGTGCCAGCAGCCAAGGGACAGGGAACGAGCAGTACTTC
. TRBJ1-1 TRBV9 TRBD1 CASSTGQGANTEAFF TGTGCCAGCAGCACCGGACAGGGGGCGAACACTGAAGCTTTCTTT
few TRBJ1-1 TRBV5-4 TRBD1 CASREGQGGKAFF TGTGCCAGCAGGGAGGGACAGGGGGGAAAAGCTTTCTTT
once TRBJ2-3 TRBV30 . CAWGEDPTDTQYF TGTGCCTGGGGGGAGGATCCCACAGATACGCAGTATTTT
. TRBJ2-1 TRBV9 . CASSGSRSGYSYNEQFF TGTGCCAGCAGCGGGTCGAGGAGCGGATACTCCTACAATGAGCAGTTCTTC
. TRBJ2-3 TRBV4-1 TRBD2 CASSPAGSYTDTQYF TGCGCCAGCAGCCCAGCGGGGTCCTACACAGATACGCAGTATTTT
. TRBJ2-7 TRBV5-6 TRBD2 CASSGLAGDRHQYF TGTGCCAGCAGTGGACTAGCGGGAGACCGTCATCAGTACTTC
. TRBJ1-1 TRBV18 TRBD1 CASSSTGTANTEAFF TGTGCCAGCTCATCTACCGGGACAGCGAACACTGAAGCTTTCTTT
. TRBJ2-7 TRBV5-4 TRBD1 CASSRDSTYYEQYF TGTGCCAGCAGCCGGGACAGCACCTACTACGAGCAGTACTTC
. TRBJ2-7 TRBV15 TRBD2 CATSRDPIAGGGHEQYF TGTGCCACCAGCAGAGATCCCATAGCGGGAGGGGGCCACGAGCAGTACTTC
once TRBJ2-1 TRBV29-1 . CSVTGKNNEQFF TGCAGCGTCACAGGGAAAAACAATGAGCAGTTCTTC
. TRBJ2-3 TRBV28 TRBD2 CASSLTSGSVNTQYF TGTGCCAGCAGTTTAACTAGCGGGAGCGTGAATACGCAGTATTTT
. TRBJ2-7 TRBV30 . CAWSAGRSGYF TGTGCCTGGAGTGCTGGGCGATCCGGGTACTTC
. TRBJ1-1 TRBV2 . CVIQGDSSNTEAFF TGTGTCATACAGGGAGACAGTTCGAACACTGAAGCTTTCTTT
. TRBJ2-6 TRBV19 . CASNKPGSGANVLTF TGTGCCAGTAATAAACCAGGGTCTGGGGCCAACGTCCTGACTTTC
. TRBJ2-7 TRBV18 TRBD2 CASSPQLAGSSYEQYF TGTGCCAGCTCACCTCAACTAGCGGGGAGCTCCTACGAGCAGTACTTC
. TRBJ2-2 TRBV11-3 TRBD2 CASSLDTLGLAETGELFF TGTGCCAGCAGCTTGGACACCTTGGGACTAGCGGAAACTGGGGAGCTGTTTTTT
. TRBJ2-4 TRBV28 . CASSLITSEGGNIQYF TGTGCCAGCAGTTTGATCACTAGCGAAGGGGGAAACATTCAGTACTTC
. TRBJ2-1 TRBV20-1 . CSASNYNEQFF TGCAGTGCTAGCAACTACAATGAGCAGTTCTTC
once TRBJ2-3 TRBV11-3 TRBD1 CASSLSRTGGLDTQYF TGTGCCAGCAGCTTAAGTCGAACAGGGGGCCTCGATACGCAGTATTTT
. TRBJ2-7 TRBV11-2 . CASSLDRGGILQEQYF TGTGCCAGCAGCTTAGATCGGGGTGGGATATTACAAGAGCAGTACTTC
. TRBJ2-7 TRBV2 TRBD1 CASRGDRGRYEQYF TGTGCCAGCAGGGGGGACAGGGGGAGGTACGAGCAGTACTTC
. TRBJ2-7 TRBV11-2 TRBD1 CASSLLQGAYEQYF TGTGCCAGCAGCTTACTGCAGGGGGCCTACGAGCAGTACTTC
once TRBJ2-5 TRBV18 TRBD2 CASSPSLAGEETQYF TGTGCCAGCTCACCCTCACTAGCGGGGGAAGAGACCCAGTACTTC
. TRBJ1-5 TRBV7-2 . CASSLARGGNQPQHF TGTGCCAGCAGCTTAGCCAGGGGCGGCAATCAGCCCCAGCATTTT
. TRBJ1-2 TRBV13 . CASSPPGEYGYTF TGTGCCAGCAGTCCCCCTGGGGAGTATGGCTACACCTTC
. TRBJ2-7 TRBV28 TRBD2 CASSLTPPPSGKDEQYF TGTGCCAGCAGTTTAACCCCCCCTCCTAGCGGGAAGGACGAGCAGTACTTC
. TRBJ1-5 TRBV19 . CASKNRESNQPQHF TGTGCCAGTAAAAATAGGGAGAGCAATCAGCCCCAGCATTTT
. TRBJ1-1 TRBV6-5 . CASRRQKNTEAFF TGTGCCAGCAGACGACAGAAGAACACTGAAGCTTTCTTT
. TRBJ2-5 TRBV7-9 . CASSLDGRAETQYF TGTGCCAGCAGCTTAGATGGCAGGGCGGAGACCCAGTACTTC
. TRBJ2-6 TRBV19 . CASSLEGDGANVLTF TGTGCCAGTAGCCTTGAGGGAGATGGGGCCAACGTCCTGACTTTC
. TRBJ2-7 TRBV7-9 . CASSSQLGPPRGSYEQYF TGTGCCAGCAGCTCCCAGCTTGGCCCCCCTAGGGGCTCCTACGAGCAGTACTTC
. TRBJ2-2 TRBV27 . CASSFSGANTGELFF TGTGCCAGCAGTTTTTCAGGGGCGAACACCGGGGAGCTGTTTTTT
. TRBJ2-7 TRBV7-9 . CASSFDGYEQYF TGTGCCAGCAGCTTTGACGGGTACGAGCAGTACTTC
. TRBJ2-7 TRBV5-1 TRBD2 CASSLTAGEYEQYF TGCGCCAGCAGCTTGACGGCGGGAGAATACGAGCAGTACTTC
. TRBJ1-4 TRBV7-2 . CASSLGPSGAEKLFF TGTGCCAGCAGCTTGGGCCCCTCAGGGGCTGAAAAACTGTTTTTT
. TRBJ1-5 TRBV19 TRBD1 CASHLTGDQPQHF TGTGCCAGTCATCTGACAGGGGATCAGCCCCAGCATTTT
. TRBJ2-5 TRBV29-1 . CSVSGPGIPTQYF TGCAGCGTTTCTGGCCCGGGTATCCCGACCCAGTACTTC
once TRBJ1-1 TRBV28 . CASSPQPGSTEAFF TGTGCCAGCAGTCCCCAACCAGGCAGCACTGAAGCTTTCTTT
. TRBJ2-6 TRBV9 . CASSSSGWSGANVLTF TGTGCCAGCAGCTCTTCCGGGTGGTCTGGGGCCAACGTCCTGACTTTC
. TRBJ1-2 TRBV6-5 TRBD1 CASSPGQGGNYGYTF TGTGCCAGCAGCCCCGGACAGGGAGGAAACTATGGCTACACCTTC
. TRBJ2-1 TRBV11-2 TRBD1 CASSLAGRGRVVEQFF TGTGCCAGCAGCTTAGCGGGCAGGGGGCGTGTGGTTGAGCAGTTCTTC
once TRBJ2-3 TRBV11-3 . CASSSATGSDTQYF TGTGCCAGCAGCTCGGCAACAGGGTCAGATACGCAGTATTTT
few TRBJ2-7 TRBV27 . CASKRARNEDEQYF TGTGCCAGCAAGAGGGCCCGCAATGAAGACGAGCAGTACTTC
once TRBJ2-7 TRBV5-1 . CASSSGVGYPEQYF TGCGCCAGCAGCTCAGGGGTGGGGTACCCCGAGCAGTACTTC
. TRBJ2-7 TRBV5-1 . CASSQGPSREQYF TGCGCCAGCAGCCAGGGCCCCTCCCGGGAGCAGTACTTC
. TRBJ2-2 TRBV5-4 . CASSLDRTNTGELFF TGTGCCAGCAGCTTGGACAGGACGAACACCGGGGAGCTGTTTTTT
. TRBJ1-5 TRBV19 . CASSIGQGRNQPQHF TGTGCCAGTAGTATAGGGCAGGGGCGCAATCAGCCCCAGCATTTT
. TRBJ1-1 TRBV27 TRBD1 CASLRGTGGTEAFF TGTGCCAGCTTACGTGGGACAGGGGGTACTGAAGCTTTCTTT
. TRBJ1-5 TRBV21-1 . CASSKVRSVDGYSNQPQHF TGTGCCAGCAGCAAAGTTCGGTCGGTCGACGGGTATAGCAATCAGCCCCAGCATTTT
. TRBJ2-5 TRBV6-5 . CASSYFGNQETQYF TGTGCCAGCAGTTACTTCGGGAACCAAGAGACCCAGTACTTC